This TCR beta chain was sequenced in a study of brain T cells in children with intractable seizures. General study results and limits: Pre- and post-surgery blood differed in depth, so pre-surgery absences may be undersampling.

Germline V lookup: CDR1 SGHKS, CDR2 YYEKEE (reference sequence). The CDR3 is 14 amino acids. V dropped 0 bases and J dropped 8 bases, with 12 bases sitting between them. Only cases whose brain tissue showed the highest T cell transcript signatures were sequenced. Pre-surgery treatment included at least one anti-epileptic drug. Libraries were prepared by immunoSEQ multiplex PCR; TCRdb keeps only in-frame clonotypes and omits some of them. Among roughly 80,000 clones, about 92% were seen once, and the ten largest hold 1.5%. This clone came up a few times. The antigen is undetermined. The clonotype was recovered from a boy in the first two years of life with tuberous sclerosis and intractable seizures. The chain couples TRBV5-5 to TRBJ2-4, with a weak D call TRBD2 (7 bases). Here the sequenced sample was peripheral blood, taken at surgery. The DNA of the CDR3 is TGTGCCAGCAGCTTGGTGCAGGGGAGGGACATTCAGTACTTC. It specifies CASSLVQGRDIQYF.